The clone carrying this T cell receptor beta chain was counted at least ten times. Its target is not known. The sample is drawn from a study of identical twins. Study-wide points: Models underestimated out-of-frame TCR alpha sharing in monozygotic twins. Partial confounding of zero-insertion analyses by invariant MAIT and iNKT cells was possible.

TCRdb re-derived calls from the 5' RACE reads in MiXCR, one entry per CDR3 protein. The sample lists 700,000 or so distinct CDR3 sequences, 8.5% to 9.5% occurring once. This CDR3 comprises 15 residues. Germline V gene sequence: CDR1 SGHTA, CDR2 FQGNSA. V was clipped by 1 base and J by 7 bases; unmatched bases: 4. These data were also reused for a study on yellow fever vaccine responses in identical twins. That report adds: Reports say the vaccine T cell response in twins looked partly convergent and partly personalized.

The sequence was obtained from a woman aged 18-35 years in good health. The rearrangement links TRBV7-2 to TRBJ1-4; TRBD1 agrees at 9 bases. Material for sequencing was PBMCs. CDR3 residues: CASSLGGQGSEKLFF. The CDR3 DNA reads TGTGCCAGCAGCTTAGGGGGACAGGGAAGTGAAAAACTGTTTTTT.